The source of this T cell receptor (beta chain) is a study of OX40 agonist ivuxolimab in advanced cancers. Study overall: Given to patients was ivuxolimab, an agonistic anti-OX40 (CD134) antibody.

Trimming pared 0 bases from V and 5 bases from J, leaving 14 bases between. The length of the CDR3 is 16 residues. Germline CDR1 is SGHRS and CDR2 is YFSETQ. TCRdb keeps only in-frame clones here, not all; method: immunoSEQ multiplex PCR. Found here are around 40,000 clones, around 86% of them singletons; the top ten hold over 0.35%. V gene TRBV5-1 combines with J gene TRBJ1-4, with a weak D call TRBD1 (5 bases). The receptor was derived from an adult with an advanced solid tumor such as melanoma, head and neck, liver or kidney cancer. The specimen was CD4+ or CD8+ T cells sorted from blood, collected in a trial of the OX40 agonist ivuxolimab. CDR3 region: CASSLGFAGLNEKLFF. The CDR3 region has the DNA TGCGCCAGCAGCTTGGGATTCGCAGGGCTAAATGAAAAACTGTTTTTT.